These T cell receptor beta chains were read from a single sample in a study of cytomegalovirus exposure and HLA in healthy donors. Some clones are missing from TCRdb's copy, which holds only in-frame ones; the method was immunoSEQ multiplex PCR. The table records over 60,000 clones, roughly 95% of them present only once. The sample consisted of PBMCs. The receptors derive from a woman aged 18 to 35 in good health and CMV-seropositive. The CDR3 runs from the conserved cysteine through the conserved F or W. D genes are given only for firm matches. The size of a clone is reported for some rows only, either as once, few or many, or as a class for expanded clones.

d_gene	v_gene	abundance	j_gene	CDR3nt	CDR3aa
TRBD2	TRBV9	once	TRBJ2-1	TGTGCCAGCAGCGGACCGGGACTAGCGAACAATGAGCAGTTCTTC	CASSGPGLANNEQFF
TRBD2	TRBV28	.	TRBJ2-3	TGTGCCGCGACGGGAGGGGACGTGGGAGATACGCAGTATTTT	CAATGGDVGDTQYF
TRBD1	TRBV11-3	.	TRBJ2-7	TGTGCCAGCAGCCGAGGGTACAGGGGACCCGAAGAGCAGTACTTC	CASSRGYRGPEEQYF
.	TRBV5-1	few	TRBJ1-1	TGCGCCAGCAGCTTGGTAGGGGATTTGATGAACACTGAAGCTTTCTTT	CASSLVGDLMNTEAFF
TRBD2	TRBV7-9	once	TRBJ2-1	TGTGCCAGCAGCTCGGGACTAGCGGGAGGAGGGTCGTTCTTC	CASSSGLAGGGSFF
TRBD2	TRBV30	.	TRBJ2-7	TGTGCCTGGAGTGCCCTAGCGGGACCCGGGCAGCAGTACTTC	CAWSALAGPGQQYF
TRBD2	TRBV30	.	TRBJ2-5	TGTGCCTGGAGTGGGGGACTAGCGGGAGGACAAGAGACCCAGTACTTC	CAWSGGLAGGQETQYF
.	TRBV21-1	.	TRBJ1-2	TGTGCCAGCAGCGATCCTCGGCGCGGGGGCTACACCTTC	CASSDPRRGGYTF
.	TRBV5-8	.	TRBJ1-2	TGTGCCAGCACCCCCCTGGGGGGGGCGCTTGGCTACACCTTC	CASTPLGGALGYTF
TRBD1	TRBV5-1	.	TRBJ2-1	TGCGCCAGCAGCCCGGTCCAGGGGGCCCACAATGAGCAGTTCTTC	CASSPVQGAHNEQFF
.	TRBV4-3	.	TRBJ2-7	TGCGCCAGCAGCCAAGATATTTTTAGCGAGCAGTACTTC	CASSQDIFSEQYF
TRBD1	TRBV11-3	.	TRBJ2-7	TGTGCCAGCAGCCCAAGACAGGGATGGTCACTCGAGCAGTACTTC	CASSPRQGWSLEQYF
TRBD1	TRBV7-2	.	TRBJ1-2	TGTGCCAGCAGCTTCACAGGGGGAGATAACTATGGCTACACCTTC	CASSFTGGDNYGYTF
.	TRBV7-2	.	TRBJ2-1	TGTGCCAGCAGCAAGATGGGGGGAGGCAATGAGCAGTTCTTC	CASSKMGGGNEQFF
.	TRBV6-1	.	TRBJ1-2	TGTGCCAGCGGAATAATAATCCAGGGCCATGGCTACACCTTC	CASGIIIQGHGYTF
TRBD1	TRBV7-2	.	TRBJ1-2	TGTGCCAGCAGCTTAGAAACAGGGGGCTATGGCTACACCTTC	CASSLETGGYGYTF
.	TRBV11-2	.	TRBJ2-7	TGTGCCAGCAGCTTAAACAGACCCTACGAGCAGTACTTC	CASSLNRPYEQYF
TRBD1	TRBV6-4	.	TRBJ2-3	TGTGCCAGCAGTGACTCGACAGGGGGTCCAGATACGCAGTATTTT	CASSDSTGGPDTQYF
.	TRBV21-1	.	TRBJ2-7	TGTGCCAGCAGCAAAGTAAGGCAGCGGAGGAGCTCCTACGAGCAGTACTTC	CASSKVRQRRSSYEQYF
.	TRBV20-1	.	TRBJ2-2	TGCAGTGCCGCGAAGACCGGGGAGCTGTTTTTT	CSAAKTGELFF
.	TRBV19	.	TRBJ1-5	TGTGCCAGTAGTTTCGGGAGCCCCAATCAGCCCCAGCATTTT	CASSFGSPNQPQHF
.	TRBV6-5	.	TRBJ2-7	TGTGCCAGCAGCCTTAGTCATAGCGAGCAGTACTTC	CASSLSHSEQYF
.	TRBV5-1	few	TRBJ2-7	TGCGCCAGCAGCTTGGTACAGGGCCTTTCCTACGAGCAGTACTTC	CASSLVQGLSYEQYF
.	TRBV30	.	TRBJ1-2	TGTGCCTGGGTGGACAGCGCCTATGGCTACACCTTC	CAWVDSAYGYTF
.	TRBV25-1	.	TRBJ2-5	TGTGCCAGCAGTGTAGGGGTGACCCAGTACTTC	CASSVGVTQYF
TRBD1	TRBV4-3	.	TRBJ2-7	TGCGCCAGCAGCCAAGATGTCACAGGGGGCTACGAGCAGTACTTC	CASSQDVTGGYEQYF
.	TRBV7-9	.	TRBJ2-7	TGTGCCAGCAGCTTAGCGGTTTTCGGGAGACTGCAGTACTTC	CASSLAVFGRLQYF
TRBD2	TRBV30	.	TRBJ2-1	TGTGCCTGGAGGTGGTTCGGGAGGGGCAATGAGCAGTTCTTC	CAWRWFGRGNEQFF
.	TRBV18	.	TRBJ1-1	TGTGCCAGCTCACTTATGATCGGCAGGGTAACCAGTTCTCCCACTGAAGCTTTCTTT	CASSLMIGRVTSSPTEAFF
.	TRBV4-1	.	TRBJ2-7	TGCGCCAGCAGCCAAGATTACGGCAGCTCAGGTTACGAGCAGTACTTC	CASSQDYGSSGYEQYF
.	TRBV13	.	TRBJ2-7	TGTGCCAGCAGCTTAATCTCGGGCTCCTACGAGCAGTACTTC	CASSLISGSYEQYF
.	TRBV6-1	.	TRBJ2-5	TGTGCCAGCAGTGACCATGAGGAGGGGAAGCGGGAGACCCAGTACTTC	CASSDHEEGKRETQYF
.	TRBV7-2	.	TRBJ1-2	TGTGCCAGCAGCTTAGAAGGGGGGGCGGCTTATGGCTACACCTTC	CASSLEGGAAYGYTF
TRBD2	TRBV6-1	.	TRBJ2-5	TGTGCCAGCAGTGAAATTGGGGGAGGGAAAGAGACCCAGTACTTC	CASSEIGGGKETQYF
.	TRBV5-6	.	TRBJ1-3	TGTGCCAGCAGCTTCCGAGCGGGGGCGGCTGGAAACACCATATATTTT	CASSFRAGAAGNTIYF
.	TRBV5-8	.	TRBJ1-2	TGTGCCAGCAGCTTGGCCCGGCAGGGTTATGGCTACACCTTC	CASSLARQGYGYTF
TRBD2	TRBV27	.	TRBJ2-7	TGTGCCAGCAGTTCCCTTGGTAGCGGGAGTTCCTACGAGCAGTACTTC	CASSSLGSGSSYEQYF
.	TRBV7-2	.	TRBJ2-4	TGTGCCAGCAGTTTAACCAGCGGGTCTCTAGCCAAAAACATTCAGTACTTC	CASSLTSGSLAKNIQYF
.	TRBV11-3	.	TRBJ2-2	TGTGCCAGCAGCTTAGGGGCCTGGGAGATGAACACCGGGGAGCTGTTTTTT	CASSLGAWEMNTGELFF
TRBD1	TRBV27	.	TRBJ2-1	TGTGCCACCAATGGGTTGACTCCGGGACAGGGGATGAGTGACTACAATGAGCAGTTCTTC	CATNGLTPGQGMSDYNEQFF
.	TRBV2	.	TRBJ2-2	TGTGCCAGCAGTGAACGGGGATTGAACACCGGGGAGCTGTTTTTT	CASSERGLNTGELFF
TRBD2	TRBV9	.	TRBJ2-7	TGTGCCAGCAGCGCTAGCGGGCGTACCTACGAGCAGTACTTC	CASSASGRTYEQYF
TRBD1	TRBV29-1	.	TRBJ2-5	TGCAGCGTCGGGCTACGGGACAGCCAAGAGACCCAGTACTTC	CSVGLRDSQETQYF
TRBD2	TRBV7-6	.	TRBJ2-7	TGTGCCAGCAGCTTCACCGGGACTAGCTACGAGCAGTACTTC	CASSFTGTSYEQYF
.	TRBV30	.	TRBJ2-3	TGTGCCTGGGGAGGGCCTAGGGGTGGCATTGGAGATACGCAGTATTTT	CAWGGPRGGIGDTQYF
.	TRBV12-5	few	TRBJ1-3	TGTGCTAGTGGTTCCGCACCACTGACCCGGGATCGAGCCCTCTCTGGAAACACCATATATTTT	CASGSAPLTRDRALSGNTIYF
TRBD2	TRBV11-1	.	TRBJ2-1	TGTGCCAGCTCGCGGGCCTTTAGCGGGACCTCCTACAATGAGCAGTTCTTC	CASSRAFSGTSYNEQFF
.	TRBV6-5	.	TRBJ1-2	TGTGCCAGCAGCCCGGCCGGCAGGGACTGGGGGGGCTACACCTTC	CASSPAGRDWGGYTF
.	TRBV18	.	TRBJ2-5	TGTGCCAGCTCACACGAGAGGGCATCAGAGACCCAGTACTTC	CASSHERASETQYF
.	TRBV7-2	.	TRBJ2-3	TGTGCCAGCAGCCCGTTGACGGGAAGGTTCACAGATACGCAGTATTTT	CASSPLTGRFTDTQYF
TRBD1	TRBV4-3	.	TRBJ2-3	TGCGCCAGCAGCCAGGGATTCAAGGACAGGACAATAAGCACAGATACGCAGTATTTT	CASSQGFKDRTISTDTQYF
.	TRBV19	.	TRBJ2-4	TGTGCCAGTAGCGCGGCGGGGTCGGGAAACATTCAGTACTTC	CASSAAGSGNIQYF
.	TRBV11-2	.	TRBJ2-2	TGTGCCAGCAGCCGACAAGCGGGACACCTGAACACCGGGGAGCTGTTTTTT	CASSRQAGHLNTGELFF
.	TRBV4-3	.	TRBJ2-1	TGCGCCAGCAGCCAAGGGCGGGGACCCCATGAGCAGTTCTTC	CASSQGRGPHEQFF
.	TRBV27	.	TRBJ2-1	TGTGCCAGCAGTTTGAGTGGTGCTGAATACAATGAGCAGTTCTTC	CASSLSGAEYNEQFF
TRBD2	TRBV5-6	once	TRBJ2-5	TGTGCCAGCAGCTTACAGCTAGCGGGAAAAGAGACCCAGTACTTC	CASSLQLAGKETQYF
.	TRBV28	.	TRBJ1-2	TGTGCCAGCAGTTCCTCAGACGGGTATGGCTACACCTTC	CASSSSDGYGYTF
TRBD1	TRBV4-3	.	TRBJ2-1	TGCGCCAGCAGCCGGTCCAGGACAGGGGACAATGAGCAGTTCTTC	CASSRSRTGDNEQFF